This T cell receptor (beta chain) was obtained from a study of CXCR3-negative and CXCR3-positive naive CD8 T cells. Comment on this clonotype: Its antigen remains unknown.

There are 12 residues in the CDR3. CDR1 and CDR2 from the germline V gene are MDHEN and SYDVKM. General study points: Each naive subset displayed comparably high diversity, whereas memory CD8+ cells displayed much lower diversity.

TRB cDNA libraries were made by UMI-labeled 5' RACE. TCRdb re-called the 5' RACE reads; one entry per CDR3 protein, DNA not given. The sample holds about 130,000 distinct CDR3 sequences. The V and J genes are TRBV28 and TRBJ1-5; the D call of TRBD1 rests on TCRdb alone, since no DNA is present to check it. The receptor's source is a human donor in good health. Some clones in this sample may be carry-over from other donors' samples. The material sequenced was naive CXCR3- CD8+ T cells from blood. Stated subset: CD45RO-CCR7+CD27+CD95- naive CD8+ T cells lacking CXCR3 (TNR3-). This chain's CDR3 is CASSSGNQPQHF.